This TCR beta chain is drawn from a study of blood T cells in healthy people across ages. Study-wide context: Capture via template switching afforded approximately one barcoded beta molecule per two T cells. Regarding the study as a whole: It was held that diversity estimates obtained from one million T cells represented underestimates. Observed TCR beta diversity per million T cells went down as age went up. This fall followed a roughly linear course with age.

Through a sample-barcoded 5' primer and a J-beta primer mix, a second PCR was run for roughly 6 to 12 cycles. CDR3-containing paired-end reads numbering at least 2.5 million came from each sample. TCRdb reprocessed the 5' RACE reads with MiXCR, giving one entry per CDR3 protein. Of 1.5 million to 2 million distinct CDR3 sequences in the sample, about 32% were seen once. This CDR3 has 14 residues. Germline V gives CDR1 MNHEY, CDR2 SMNVEV (reference sequence). V lost 2 bases to trimming and J lost 2 bases, with 9 bases between them. Comments on this clonotype: Its specificity is not known.

Sequenced input: blood. The receptor was isolated from a woman under 40 in good health. The V gene is TRBV27, the J gene TRBJ1-1; D is unclear. DNA of the CDR3: TGTGCCAGCAGTTTAGTTCAGCACAACACTGAAGCTTTCTTT. Amino acid sequence: CASSLVQHNTEAFF.